This record looks at one TCR beta chain sequence and its context. Profiling relied on immunoSEQ multiplex PCR, and the TCRdb table lists in-frame clones only, not all of them. The sample includes a few hundred thousand clones, roughly nine tenths of them seen just once. The data were obtained in a study of blood T cell repertoires in COVID-19. Germline-derived CDR1 and CDR2 are SGHNT and YYREEE (reference sequence). The CDR3 length is 13 residues. Trimming left V 7 bases short and J 5 bases short, with 16 bases between. Self-reported history from a screening survey and questionnaire set each donor's cohort.

The material sequenced was PBMCs or T cells enriched from blood (not recorded which). This chain joins TRBV5-4 and TRBJ2-7, with D uncertain. This receptor was identified in a human donor in a cohort exposed to, infected with or recovered from COVID-19 (not recorded which). The donor label of this sample is uncertain. This chain's CDR3 is CASSSRNSNEQYF. The CDR3, as DNA: TGTGCCAGCTCCTCCAGGAACAGTAACGAGCAGTACTTC.